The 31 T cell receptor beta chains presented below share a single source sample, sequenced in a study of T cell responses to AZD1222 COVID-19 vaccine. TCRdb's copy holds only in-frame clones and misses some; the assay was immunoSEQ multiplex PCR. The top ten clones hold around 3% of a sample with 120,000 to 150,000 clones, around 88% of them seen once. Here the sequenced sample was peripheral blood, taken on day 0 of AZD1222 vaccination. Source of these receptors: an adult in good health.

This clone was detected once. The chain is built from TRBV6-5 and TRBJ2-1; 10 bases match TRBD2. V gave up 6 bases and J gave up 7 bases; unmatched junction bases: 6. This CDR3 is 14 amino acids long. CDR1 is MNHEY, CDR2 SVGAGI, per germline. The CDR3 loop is CASRSGLAVNEQFF. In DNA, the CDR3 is TGTGCCAGCAGATCCGGACTAGCGGTTAATGAGCAGTTCTTC.

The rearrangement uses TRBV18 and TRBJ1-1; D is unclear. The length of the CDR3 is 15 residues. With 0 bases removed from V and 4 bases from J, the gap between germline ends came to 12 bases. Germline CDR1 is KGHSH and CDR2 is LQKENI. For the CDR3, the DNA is TGTGCCAGCTCACCACCAGCCCAGCCGTTCACTGAAGCTTTCTTT. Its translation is CASSPPAQPFTEAFF.

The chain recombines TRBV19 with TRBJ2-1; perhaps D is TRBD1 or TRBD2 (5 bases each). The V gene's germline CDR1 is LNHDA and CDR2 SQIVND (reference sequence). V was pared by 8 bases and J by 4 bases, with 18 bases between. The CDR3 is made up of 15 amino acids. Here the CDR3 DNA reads TGTGCCAGTCGAAAGGGGTCAGACTATTACAATGAGCAGTTCTTC. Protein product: CASRKGSDYYNEQFF.

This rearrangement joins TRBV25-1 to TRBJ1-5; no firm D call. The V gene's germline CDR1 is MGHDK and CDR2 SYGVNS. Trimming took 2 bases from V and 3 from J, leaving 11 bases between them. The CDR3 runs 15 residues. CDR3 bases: TGTGCCAGCAGTGAAAAGGATCGGCCCAATCAGCCCCAGCATTTT. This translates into CASSEKDRPNQPQHF.

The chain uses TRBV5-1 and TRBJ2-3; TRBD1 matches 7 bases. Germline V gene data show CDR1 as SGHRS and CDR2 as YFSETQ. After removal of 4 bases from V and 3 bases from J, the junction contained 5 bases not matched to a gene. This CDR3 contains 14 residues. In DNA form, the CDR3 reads TGCGCCAGCAGCACTGAGACAGGGACAGATACGCAGTATTTT. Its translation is CASSTETGTDTQYF.

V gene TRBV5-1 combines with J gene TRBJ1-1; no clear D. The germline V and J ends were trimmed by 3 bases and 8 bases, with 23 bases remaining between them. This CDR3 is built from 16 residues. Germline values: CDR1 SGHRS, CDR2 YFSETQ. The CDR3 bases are TGCGCCAGCAGCTACGATGACATAGCTTGGTCCGTCGAAGCTTTCTTT. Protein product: CASSYDDIAWSVEAFF.

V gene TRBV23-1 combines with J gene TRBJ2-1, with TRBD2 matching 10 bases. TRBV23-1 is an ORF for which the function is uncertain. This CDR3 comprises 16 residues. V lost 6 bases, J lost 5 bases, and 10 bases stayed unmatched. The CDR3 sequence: CASSQTKLAGDNEQFF. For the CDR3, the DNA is TGCGCCAGCAGCCAAACGAAGCTAGCGGGAGACAATGAGCAGTTCTTC.

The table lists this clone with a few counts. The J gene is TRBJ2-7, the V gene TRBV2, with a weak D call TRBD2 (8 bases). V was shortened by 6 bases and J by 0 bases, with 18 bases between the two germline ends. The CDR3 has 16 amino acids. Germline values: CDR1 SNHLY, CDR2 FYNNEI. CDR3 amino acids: CASRGGKSGSSYEQYF. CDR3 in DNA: TGTGCCAGCAGAGGGGGCAAAAGCGGGAGCTCCTACGAGCAGTACTTC.

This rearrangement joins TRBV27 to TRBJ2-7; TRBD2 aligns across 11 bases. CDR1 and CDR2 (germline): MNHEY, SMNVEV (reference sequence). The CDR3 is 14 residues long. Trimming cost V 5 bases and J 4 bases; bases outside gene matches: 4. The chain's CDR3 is CASSLRLAGYEQYF. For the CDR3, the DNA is TGTGCCAGCAGTCTACGACTAGCGGGATACGAGCAGTACTTC.

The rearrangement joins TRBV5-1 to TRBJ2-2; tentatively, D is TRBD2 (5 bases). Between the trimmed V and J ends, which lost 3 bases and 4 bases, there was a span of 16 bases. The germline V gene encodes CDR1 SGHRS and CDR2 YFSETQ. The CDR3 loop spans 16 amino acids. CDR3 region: CASSSSATRSTGELFF. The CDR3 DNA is TGCGCCAGCAGCTCTTCAGCTACTAGGTCCACCGGGGAGCTGTTTTTT.

The CDR3 reads CSASSSGIGTDTQYF. CDR3 sequence (DNA): TGCAGTGCTAGTTCCAGCGGGATAGGTACAGATACGCAGTATTTT. The rearrangement uses TRBV20-1 and TRBJ2-3; 7 nucleotides agree with TRBD2. V was clipped by 3 bases and J by 3 bases; unmatched bases: 9. The CDR3 has 15 amino acids. Germline assignment: CDR1 DFQATT and CDR2 SNEGSKA (reference sequence).

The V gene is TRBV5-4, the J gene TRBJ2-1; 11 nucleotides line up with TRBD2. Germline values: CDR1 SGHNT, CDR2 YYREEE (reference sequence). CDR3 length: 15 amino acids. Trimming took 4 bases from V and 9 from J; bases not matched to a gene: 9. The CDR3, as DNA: TGTGCCAGCAGCCGGGGACTAGCGGTGACTGGTGAGCAGTTCTTC. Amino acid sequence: CASSRGLAVTGEQFF.

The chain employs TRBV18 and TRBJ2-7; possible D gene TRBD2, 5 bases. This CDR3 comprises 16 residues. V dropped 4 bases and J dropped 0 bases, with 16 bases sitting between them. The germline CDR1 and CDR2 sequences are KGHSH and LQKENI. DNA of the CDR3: TGTGCCAGCTCACTCCTGAGCGGATCCAACTCCTACGAGCAGTACTTC. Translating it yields CASSLLSGSNSYEQYF.

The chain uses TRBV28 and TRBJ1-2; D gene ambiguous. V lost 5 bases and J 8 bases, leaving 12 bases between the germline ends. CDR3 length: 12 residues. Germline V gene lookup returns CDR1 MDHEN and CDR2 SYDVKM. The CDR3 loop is CASSAPLMGYTF. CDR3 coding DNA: TGTGCCAGCAGTGCTCCCCTGATGGGCTACACCTTC.

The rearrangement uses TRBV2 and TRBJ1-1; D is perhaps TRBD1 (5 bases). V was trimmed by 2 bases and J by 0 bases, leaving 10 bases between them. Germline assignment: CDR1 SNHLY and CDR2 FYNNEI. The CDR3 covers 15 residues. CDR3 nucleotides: TGTGCCAGCAGTGAACAGGGCAGCTTGAACACTGAAGCTTTCTTT. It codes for CASSEQGSLNTEAFF.

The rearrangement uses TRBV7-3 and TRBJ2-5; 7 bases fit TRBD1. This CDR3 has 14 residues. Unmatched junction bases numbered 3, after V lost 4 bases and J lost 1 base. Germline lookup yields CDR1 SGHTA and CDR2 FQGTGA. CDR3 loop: CASSSGTAQETQYF. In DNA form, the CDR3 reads TGTGCCAGCAGCTCCGGGACAGCCCAAGAGACCCAGTACTTC.

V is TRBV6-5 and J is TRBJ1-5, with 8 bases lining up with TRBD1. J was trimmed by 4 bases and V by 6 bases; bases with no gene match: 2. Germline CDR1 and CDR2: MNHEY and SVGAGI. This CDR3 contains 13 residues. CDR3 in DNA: TGTGCCAGCAGCGACAGGGGAAATCAGCCCCAGCATTTT. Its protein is CASSDRGNQPQHF.

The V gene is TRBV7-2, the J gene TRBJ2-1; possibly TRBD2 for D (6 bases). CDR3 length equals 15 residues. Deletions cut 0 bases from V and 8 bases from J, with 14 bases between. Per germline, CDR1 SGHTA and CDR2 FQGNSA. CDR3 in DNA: TGTGCCAGCAGCTTAGCGTACGGGGAGGCGCATGAGCAGTTCTTC. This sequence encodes CASSLAYGEAHEQFF.

CDR3 sequence reads: CARSTRDRAFQPQHF. The CDR3 DNA follows: TGTGCCAGAAGCACCCGGGACAGGGCCTTTCAGCCCCAGCATTTT. The chain combines TRBV5-3 with TRBJ1-5; 9 nucleotides line up with TRBD1. TRBV5-3 is an ORF, with its function uncertain. V was pared by 4 bases and J by 6 bases, with 8 bases of the junction left unmatched. The CDR3 is 15 amino acids.

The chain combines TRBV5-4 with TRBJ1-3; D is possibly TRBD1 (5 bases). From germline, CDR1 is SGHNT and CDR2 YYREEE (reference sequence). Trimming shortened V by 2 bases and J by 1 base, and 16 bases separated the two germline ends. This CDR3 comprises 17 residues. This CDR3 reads CASSFGASRVSGNTIYF. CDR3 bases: TGTGCCAGCAGCTTCGGAGCCTCCAGGGTATCTGGAAACACCATATATTTT.

CDR3 coding DNA: TGTGCCAGCAGACGTGGGACAGGGGGCGCAGCTAACTATGGCTACACCTTC. Protein sequence: CASRRGTGGAANYGYTF. This chain connects TRBV7-2 to TRBJ1-2, with 12 bases aligning to TRBD1. CDR1 SGHTA and CDR2 FQGNSA come from the germline V gene. The V and J ends lost 6 bases and 0 bases, in that order; junction bases with no gene match: 8. This CDR3 has 17 residues. Filled out from reference TRBV7-2 and TRBJ1-2, the complete variable domain reads GAGVSQSPSNKVTEKGKDVELRCDPISGHTALYWYRQSLGQGLEFLIYFQGNSAPDKSGLPSDRFSAERTGGSVSTLTIQRTQQEDSAVYLCASRRGTGGAANYGYTFGSGTRLTVV.

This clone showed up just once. The CDR3 DNA reads as TGTGCCAGCAGCCATTTACAGGGCTCCTACGAGCAGTACTTC. Its protein product is CASSHLQGSYEQYF. This chain links TRBV21-1 with TRBJ2-7; the D call in the table, TRBD1, was not verified against the DNA. TRBV21-1 is shown as a pseudogene. The CDR3 covers 14 residues.

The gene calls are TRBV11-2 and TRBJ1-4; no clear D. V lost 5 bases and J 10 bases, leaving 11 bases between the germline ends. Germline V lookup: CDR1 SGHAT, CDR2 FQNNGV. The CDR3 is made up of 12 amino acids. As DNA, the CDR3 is TGTGCCAGCAGCCCCGCGGCCGGAAAACTGTTTTTT. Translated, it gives CASSPAAGKLFF. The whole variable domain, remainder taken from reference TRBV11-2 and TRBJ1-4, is EAGVAQSPRYKIIEKRQSVAFWCNPISGHATLYWYQQILGQGPKLLIQFQNNGVVDDSQLPKDRFSAERLKGVDSTLKIQPAKLEDSAVYLCASSPAAGKLFFGSGTQLSVL.

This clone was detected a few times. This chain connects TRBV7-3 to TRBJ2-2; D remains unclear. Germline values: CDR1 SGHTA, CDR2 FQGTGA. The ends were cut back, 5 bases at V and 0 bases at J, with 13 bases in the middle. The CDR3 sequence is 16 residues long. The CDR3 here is CASSPLEIANTGELFF. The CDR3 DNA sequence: TGTGCCAGCAGCCCTCTGGAGATCGCGAACACCGGGGAGCTGTTTTTT.

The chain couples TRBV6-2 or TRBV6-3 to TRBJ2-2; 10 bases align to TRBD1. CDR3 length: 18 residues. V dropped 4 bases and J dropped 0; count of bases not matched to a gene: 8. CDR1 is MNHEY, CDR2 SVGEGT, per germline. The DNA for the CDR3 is TGTGCCAGCAGTTTCCACATCGACAGGGGGCCGAACACCGGGGAGCTGTTTTTT. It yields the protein CASSFHIDRGPNTGELFF.

The CDR3 protein is CASSIDSEYEQYF. CDR3 nucleotides: TGTGCCAGCAGTATAGACTCCGAATACGAGCAGTACTTC. The V and J genes are TRBV6-2 or TRBV6-3 and TRBJ2-7; D is unresolved. The V gene lost 5 bases and the J gene lost 4 bases, with 12 bases spanning the gap. CDR1 and CDR2 (germline): MNHEY, SVGEGT. The CDR3 consists of 13 residues.

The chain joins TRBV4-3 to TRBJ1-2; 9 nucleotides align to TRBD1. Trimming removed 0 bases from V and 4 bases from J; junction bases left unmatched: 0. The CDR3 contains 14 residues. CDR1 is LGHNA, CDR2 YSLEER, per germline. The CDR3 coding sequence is TGCGCCAGCAGCCAAGAGGACAGGGGCTATGGCTACACCTTC. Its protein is CASSQEDRGYGYTF.

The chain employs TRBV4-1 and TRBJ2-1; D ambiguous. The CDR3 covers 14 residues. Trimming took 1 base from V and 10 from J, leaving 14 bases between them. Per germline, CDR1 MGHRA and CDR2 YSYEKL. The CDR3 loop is CASSQAFGGLEQFF. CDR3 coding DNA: TGCGCCAGCAGCCAAGCGTTCGGCGGCCTCGAGCAGTTCTTC.

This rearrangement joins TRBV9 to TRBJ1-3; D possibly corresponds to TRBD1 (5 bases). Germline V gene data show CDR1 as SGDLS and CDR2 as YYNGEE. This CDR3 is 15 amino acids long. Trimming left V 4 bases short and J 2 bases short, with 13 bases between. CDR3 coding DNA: TGTGCCAGCAGCCCCACAAGGGACGCTGGAAACACCATATATTTT. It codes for CASSPTRDAGNTIYF.

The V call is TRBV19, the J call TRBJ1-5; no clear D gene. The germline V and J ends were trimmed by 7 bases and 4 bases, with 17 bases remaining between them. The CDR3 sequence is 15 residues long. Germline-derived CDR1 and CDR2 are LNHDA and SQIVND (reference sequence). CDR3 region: CASIRTGSLNQPQHF. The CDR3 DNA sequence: TGTGCCAGTATTAGAACCGGGAGCCTAAATCAGCCCCAGCATTTT.

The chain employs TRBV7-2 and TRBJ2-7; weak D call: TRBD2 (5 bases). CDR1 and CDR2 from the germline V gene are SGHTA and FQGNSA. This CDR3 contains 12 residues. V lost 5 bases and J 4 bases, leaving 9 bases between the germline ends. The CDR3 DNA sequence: TGTGCCAGCAGCCCGGGAAGGTACGAGCAGTACTTC. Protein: CASSPGRYEQYF.